Shown below are 17 T cell receptor beta chains from a single sample sequenced in a study of siplizumab effects on memory and regulatory T cells. Only in-frame clones appear in the TCRdb table, and some are missing; sequencing was by immunoSEQ multiplex PCR. The table includes about 69,000 clones, 88% detected once. Sequences were obtained from Tregs sorted from blood. The origin of the receptors is a human donor in good health.

The chain uses TRBV10-2 and TRBJ1-1; unclear D gene. CDR3 size: 13 residues. Trimming removed 5 bases at V and 4 bases at J, with 11 bases between. Per the germline V gene, CDR1 is WSHSY and CDR2 is SAAADI. Here the CDR3 DNA reads TGCGCCAGCAGTCCTCCTTCGGTCACTGAAGCTTTCTTT. Protein product: CASSPPSVTEAFF.

The V gene is TRBV6-5, the J gene TRBJ2-7, with 8 bases that match TRBD2. This CDR3 region has 15 residues. V dropped 5 bases and J dropped 4; count of bases not matched to a gene: 10. Per germline, CDR1 MNHEY and CDR2 SVGAGI. The DNA of the CDR3 is TGTGCCAGCAGTCCTATAGCGGGATTTGGGTACGAGCAGTACTTC. Translation gives CASSPIAGFGYEQYF.

V usage is TRBV10-3 and J usage is TRBJ2-5; D might be TRBD2 (6 bases). V lost 8 bases and J lost 3, with 13 bases in between. Germline lookup yields CDR1 ENHRY and CDR2 SYGVKD. This CDR3 has 13 residues. The CDR3 DNA sequence: TGTGCCATCGGCCCGGAGGGCGAAGAGACCCAGTACTTC. Its translation: CAIGPEGEETQYF.

This chain joins TRBV15 and TRBJ1-3, with D possibly matching TRBD1 (5 bases). The ends were cut back, 3 bases at V and 4 bases at J, with 10 bases in the middle. Germline assignment: CDR1 LNHNV and CDR2 YYDKDF (reference sequence). The CDR3 extends over 14 amino acids. CDR3: CATSRRGLGNTIYF. The CDR3 nucleotides are TGTGCCACCAGCAGGAGGGGACTCGGAAACACCATATATTTT.

This chain joins TRBV7-3 and TRBJ2-3; D call uncertain. This CDR3 spans 14 amino acids. Trimming pared 1 base from V and 0 bases from J, leaving 5 bases between. Per germline, CDR1 SGHTA and CDR2 FQGTGA. The CDR3 nucleotides are TGTGCCAGCAGCTTAAGTGGTAGCACAGATACGCAGTATTTT. It is translated as CASSLSGSTDTQYF.

The chain uses TRBV15 and TRBJ1-2, with a possible D match to TRBD1 (5 bases). CDR1 is LNHNV and CDR2 is YYDKDF in the germline V gene (reference sequence). This CDR3 is built from 14 residues. V lost 0 bases, J lost 4 bases, and 9 bases lay in between. The CDR3 sequence: CATSRDRGIYGYTF. CDR3 DNA sequence: TGTGCCACCAGCAGAGATCGGGGGATCTATGGCTACACCTTC.

V is TRBV5-5 and J is TRBJ1-3, with 8 nucleotides matching TRBD1. Germline lookup yields CDR1 SGHKS and CDR2 YYEKEE (reference sequence). This CDR3 spans 16 amino acids. J gave up 4 bases and V 3 bases, and 9 bases lay outside the gene matches. For the CDR3, the DNA is TGTGCCAGCAGCTCTCGACAGGGGAGTCTCGGAAACACCATATATTTT. It encodes CASSSRQGSLGNTIYF.

The CDR3 nucleotides are TGTGCCAGCAGCGTAGCGGGGGTTGGGGCCAACGTCCTGACTTTC. It translates to CASSVAGVGANVLTF. The chain joins TRBV9 to TRBJ2-6, with D maybe TRBD2 (6 bases). Germline V gene data show CDR1 as SGDLS and CDR2 as YYNGEE. V lost 0 bases, J lost 3 bases, and 7 bases lay in between. The CDR3 runs to 15 residues.

This clone was seen a single time. V usage is TRBV18 and J usage is TRBJ2-7, with TRBD1 matching 7 bases. The germline gives CDR1 KGHSH, CDR2 LQKENI. The CDR3 is made up of 14 amino acids. Germline trimming cut 5 bases from V and 3 bases from J; bases unmatched to any gene: 7. The DNA of the CDR3 is TGTGCCAGCTCATCTCAGGGGGAGAACTACGAGCAGTACTTC. Translating gives CASSSQGENYEQYF.

The chain has TRBV5-4 and TRBJ2-2, with 7 nucleotides matching TRBD2. The CDR3 is made up of 16 amino acids. J gave up 2 bases and V 2 bases, and 6 bases lay outside the gene matches. Germline loops: CDR1 SGHNT, CDR2 YYREEE (reference sequence). CDR3 protein: CASSFEGGRNTGELFF. CDR3 nucleotide sequence: TGTGCCAGCAGCTTCGAAGGCGGGAGAAACACCGGGGAGCTGTTTTTT. Variable domain in full (rest from reference TRBV5-4 and TRBJ2-2): ETGVTQSPTHLIKTRGQQVTLRCSSQSGHNTVSWYQQALGQGPQFIFQYYREEENGRGNFPPRFSGLQFPNYSSELNVNALELDDSALYLCASSFEGGRNTGELFFGEGSRLTVL.

The rearrangement links TRBV30 to TRBJ1-5; possibly TRBD1 for D (6 bases). Trimming took off 2 bases at V and 3 bases at J, with 14 bases between the two ends. The CDR3 has 15 residues. Germline CDR1 is GTSNPN and CDR2 is SVGIG (reference sequence). In DNA form, the CDR3 reads TGTGCCTGGAGTTTCGAGGGGGAGGTCAATCAGCCCCAGCATTTT. This gives the protein CAWSFEGEVNQPQHF.

The V call is TRBV6-5, the J call TRBJ2-1; tentative D call: TRBD2 (6 bases). The length of the CDR3 is 13 residues. Trimming stripped 2 bases from V and 8 bases from J, with 10 bases between. Germline V gene lookup returns CDR1 MNHEY and CDR2 SVGAGI. The CDR3 reads CASSYLTSYEQFF. The CDR3 DNA sequence: TGTGCCAGCAGTTACCTAACTAGCTATGAGCAGTTCTTC.

The chain employs TRBV19 and TRBJ1-1; possible D gene TRBD1, 5 bases. The CDR3 is 14 residues long. V was cut by 7 bases and J by 0 bases, with 12 bases left in between. Germline V gives CDR1 LNHDA, CDR2 SQIVND (reference sequence). The CDR3 loop is CASKGPGLNTEAFF. The CDR3 DNA sequence: TGTGCCAGTAAGGGACCAGGGTTGAACACTGAAGCTTTCTTT.

In this sample, this clone turned up a few times. The gene calls are TRBV5-1 and TRBJ2-2; TRBD2 aligns across 7 bases. Germline CDR1 and CDR2: SGHRS and YFSETQ. The CDR3 contains 17 residues. After removal of 3 bases from V and 3 bases from J, the junction contained 11 bases not matched to a gene. The CDR3 DNA is TGCGCCAGCAGCTCGCACGGGGGACTAACTTACACCGGGGAGCTGTTTTTT. Its translation: CASSSHGGLTYTGELFF.

Written as DNA, the CDR3 is TGTGCCAGCAGCGTAGGGAACAGGGGGGAGTTCTACGAGCAGTACTTC. Amino acids: CASSVGNRGEFYEQYF. This sequence joins TRBV9 and TRBJ2-7; TRBD1 aligns across 8 bases. V shed 0 bases, J shed 3 bases, and the junction held 8 bases outside the gene matches. There are 16 residues in the CDR3. The V gene's germline CDR1 is SGDLS and CDR2 YYNGEE.

This clone was observed a handful of times. This chain connects TRBV19 to TRBJ2-4, with unresolved D. Germline-derived CDR1 and CDR2 are LNHDA and SQIVND (reference sequence). This CDR3 has 14 residues. With 6 bases removed from V and 0 bases from J, the gap between germline ends came to 9 bases. CDR3 loop: CASRPELAKNIQYF. The CDR3 DNA is TGTGCCAGTAGGCCTGAACTAGCCAAAAACATTCAGTACTTC.

This sequence joins TRBV2 and TRBJ2-1, with 7 bases fitting TRBD2. The CDR3 has 14 amino acids. The V and J ends lost 6 bases and 9 bases, in that order; junction bases with no gene match: 11. Germline V gene data show CDR1 as SNHLY and CDR2 as FYNNEI. The CDR3 loop reads CASRKGRVVGEQFF. As DNA, the CDR3 is TGTGCCAGCAGAAAGGGGAGGGTGGTGGGTGAGCAGTTCTTC.